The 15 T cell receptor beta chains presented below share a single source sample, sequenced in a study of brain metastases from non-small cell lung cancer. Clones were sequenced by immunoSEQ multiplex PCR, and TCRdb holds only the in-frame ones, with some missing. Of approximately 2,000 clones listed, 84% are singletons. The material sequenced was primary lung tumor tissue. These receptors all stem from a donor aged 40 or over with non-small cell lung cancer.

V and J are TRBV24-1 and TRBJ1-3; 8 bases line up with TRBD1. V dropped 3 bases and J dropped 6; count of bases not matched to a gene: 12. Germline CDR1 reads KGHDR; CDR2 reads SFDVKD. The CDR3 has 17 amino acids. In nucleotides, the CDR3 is TGTGCCACCAGTGATCCCAATGGACAGGGAATAAAAAACACCATATATTTT. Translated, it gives CATSDPNGQGIKNTIYF.

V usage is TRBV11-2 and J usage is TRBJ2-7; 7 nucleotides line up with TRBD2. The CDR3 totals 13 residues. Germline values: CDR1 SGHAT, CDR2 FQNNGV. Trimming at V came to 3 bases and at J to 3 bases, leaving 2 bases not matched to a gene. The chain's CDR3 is CASSFSGVYEQYF. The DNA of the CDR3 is TGTGCCAGCAGCTTCAGCGGGGTCTACGAGCAGTACTTC. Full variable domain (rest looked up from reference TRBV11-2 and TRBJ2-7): EAGVAQSPRYKIIEKRQSVAFWCNPISGHATLYWYQQILGQGPKLLIQFQNNGVVDDSQLPKDRFSAERLKGVDSTLKIQPAKLEDSAVYLCASSFSGVYEQYFGPGTRLTVT.

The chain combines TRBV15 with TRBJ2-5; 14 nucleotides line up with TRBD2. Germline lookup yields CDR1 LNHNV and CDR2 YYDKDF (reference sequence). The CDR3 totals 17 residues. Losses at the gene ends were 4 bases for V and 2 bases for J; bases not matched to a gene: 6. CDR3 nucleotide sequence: TGTGCCACCAGCATGGGACTAGCGGGAGCGGGGCAAGAGACCCAGTACTTC. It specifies CATSMGLAGAGQETQYF.

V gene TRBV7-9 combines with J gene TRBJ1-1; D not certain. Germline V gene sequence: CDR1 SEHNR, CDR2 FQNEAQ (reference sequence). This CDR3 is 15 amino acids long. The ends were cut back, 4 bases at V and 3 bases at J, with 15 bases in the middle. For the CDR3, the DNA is TGTGCCAGCAGCTCCTCCTATCGGGGTGACACTGAAGCTTTCTTT. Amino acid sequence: CASSSSYRGDTEAFF.

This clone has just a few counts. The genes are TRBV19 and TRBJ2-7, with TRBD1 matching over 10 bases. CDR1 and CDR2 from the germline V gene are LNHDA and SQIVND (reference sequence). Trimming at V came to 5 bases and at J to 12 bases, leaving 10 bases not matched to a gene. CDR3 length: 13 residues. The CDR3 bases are TGTGCCAGTAGTGTCCGGGACAGGGGACGTTGGTACTTC. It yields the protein CASSVRDRGRWYF.

This CDR3 reads CASSVNSGNTIYF. Written as DNA, the CDR3 is TGTGCCAGCAGCGTCAACTCTGGAAACACCATATATTTT. This chain joins TRBV9 and TRBJ1-3; no clear D gene. The V end lost 2 bases, the J end lost 0 bases, and 3 bases lay between the germline ends. CDR1 and CDR2 (germline): SGDLS, YYNGEE. The CDR3 consists of 13 residues. Full variable domain (remainder filled in from reference TRBV9 and TRBJ1-3): DSGVTQTPKHLITATGQRVTLRCSPRSGDLSVYWYQQSLDQGLQFLIQYYNGEERAKGNILERFSAQQFPDLHSELNLSSLELGDSALYFCASSVNSGNTIYFGEGSWLTVV.

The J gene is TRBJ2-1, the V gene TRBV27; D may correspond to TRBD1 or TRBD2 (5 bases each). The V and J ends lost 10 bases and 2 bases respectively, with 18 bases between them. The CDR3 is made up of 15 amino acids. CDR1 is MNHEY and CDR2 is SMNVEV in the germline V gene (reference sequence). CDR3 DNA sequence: TGTGCCATCCGCCCCCGGGACGGCACCTACAATGAGCAGTTCTTC. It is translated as CAIRPRDGTYNEQFF.

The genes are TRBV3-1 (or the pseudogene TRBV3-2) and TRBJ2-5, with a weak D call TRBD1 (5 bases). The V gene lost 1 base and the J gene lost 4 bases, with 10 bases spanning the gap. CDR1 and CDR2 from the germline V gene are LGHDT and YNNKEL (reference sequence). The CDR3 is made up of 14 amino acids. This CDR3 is CASSQGGRLETQYF. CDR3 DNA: TGTGCCAGCAGCCAAGGGGGCCGACTAGAGACCCAGTACTTC.

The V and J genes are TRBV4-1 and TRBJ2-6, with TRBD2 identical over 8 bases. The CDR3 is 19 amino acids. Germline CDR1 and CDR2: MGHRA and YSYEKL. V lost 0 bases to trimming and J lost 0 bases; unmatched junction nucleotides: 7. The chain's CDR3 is CASSQDSTSAGSGANVLTF. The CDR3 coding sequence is TGCGCCAGCAGCCAAGATTCGACTAGCGCAGGCTCTGGGGCCAACGTCCTGACTTTC.

DNA for the CDR3: TGTGCCAGCAGTAGAATAACAGGGACGGGCACTGAAGCTTTCTTT. This encodes CASSRITGTGTEAFF. This chain links TRBV6-5 with TRBJ1-1, with TRBD1 as a possible D gene (6 bases). The CDR3 contains 15 residues. The V end lost 5 bases, the J end lost 4 bases, and 17 bases lay between the germline ends. In germline, CDR1 is MNHEY, CDR2 SVGAGI.

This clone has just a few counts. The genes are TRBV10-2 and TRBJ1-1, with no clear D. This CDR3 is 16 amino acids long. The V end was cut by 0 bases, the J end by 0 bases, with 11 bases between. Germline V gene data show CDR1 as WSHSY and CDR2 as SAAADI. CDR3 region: CASSESGIHMNTEAFF. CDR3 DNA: TGCGCCAGCAGTGAGTCGGGAATACATATGAACACTGAAGCTTTCTTT.

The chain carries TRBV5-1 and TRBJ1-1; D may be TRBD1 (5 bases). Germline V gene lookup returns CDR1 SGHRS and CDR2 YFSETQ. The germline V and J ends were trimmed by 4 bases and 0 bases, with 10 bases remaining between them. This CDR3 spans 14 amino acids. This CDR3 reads CASSGDSLNTEAFF. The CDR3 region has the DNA TGCGCCAGCAGCGGCGACAGCCTGAACACTGAAGCTTTCTTT.

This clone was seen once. This CDR3 is CASSRRAEGEQFF. The CDR3 bases are TGTGCCAGCAGCCGCAGGGCGGAGGGTGAGCAGTTCTTC. The genes are TRBV6-5 and TRBJ2-1; the D gene is possibly TRBD2 (6 bases). Trimming stripped 6 bases from V and 9 bases from J, with 15 bases between. Looked up from germline, CDR1 is MNHEY and CDR2 is SVGAGI. This CDR3 comprises 13 residues.

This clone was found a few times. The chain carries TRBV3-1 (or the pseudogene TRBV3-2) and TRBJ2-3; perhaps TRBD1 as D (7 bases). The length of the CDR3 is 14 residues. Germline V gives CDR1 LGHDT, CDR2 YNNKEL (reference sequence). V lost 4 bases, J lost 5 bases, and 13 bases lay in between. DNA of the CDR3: TGTGCCAGCAGCCGGACAGGAGGGGGAGATACGCAGTATTTT. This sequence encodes CASSRTGGGDTQYF.

CDR3 DNA: TGTGCCAGCAGTTACTCGATCCAGCGGGAGGAGTCCGATACGCAGTATTTT. Its protein product is CASSYSIQREESDTQYF. The V gene is TRBV6-2 or TRBV6-3, the J gene TRBJ2-3; 9 bases map to TRBD2. The length of the CDR3 is 17 residues. Germline loops: CDR1 MNHEY, CDR2 SVGEGT. Trimming removed 0 bases from V and 6 bases from J; junction bases left unmatched: 10.